The 32 T cell receptor beta chains listed next were all sequenced from one sample in a study of T cell repertoires in ileal Crohn's disease. Time point described: neoterminal ileum biopsy at postoperative endoscopy, about 6 months after surgery. Profiled with immunoSEQ multiplex PCR; TCRdb holds only in-frame clones, not every one. Of fewer than 15,000 clones listed, around 80% are singletons. The sample was ileal tissue. These TCRs come from an adult with Crohn's disease.

This clone was seen only a few times. The DNA of the CDR3 is TGTGCCAGCAGCTCGCAGGAAGGTAGAAACACCATATATTTT. Translating gives CASSSQEGRNTIYF. J is TRBJ1-3 and V is TRBV5-4; D uncertain. Germline CDR1 SGHNT, CDR2 YYREEE (reference sequence). V lost 3 bases and J 5 bases, leaving 12 bases between the germline ends. The CDR3 sequence is 14 residues long.

J is TRBJ1-5 and V is TRBV2, with 7 bases aligning to TRBD1. With 6 bases clipped from V and 4 bases from J, the junction kept 6 bases outside the gene matches. The CDR3 is made up of 14 amino acids. Germline V gives CDR1 SNHLY, CDR2 FYNNEI. This chain's CDR3 is CASRTGTANQPQHF. Written as DNA, the CDR3 is TGTGCCAGCAGAACGGGGACAGCAAATCAGCCCCAGCATTTT.

This chain connects TRBV6-5 to TRBJ2-3, with D maybe TRBD1 (6 bases). CDR1 is MNHEY, CDR2 SVGAGI, per germline. The ends were cut back, 6 bases at V and 11 bases at J, with 12 bases in the middle. The CDR3 totals 11 residues. The CDR3 region is CASSYDRRQYF. Written as DNA, the CDR3 is TGTGCCAGCAGCTACGACAGGAGGCAGTATTTT.

This clone was detected only a few times. This chain joins TRBV30 and TRBJ1-6, with D possibly being TRBD1 (6 bases). CDR3 size: 12 residues. Looked up from germline, CDR1 is GTSNPN and CDR2 is SVGIG (reference sequence). Trimming shortened V by 4 bases and J by 6 bases, and 7 bases separated the two germline ends. The CDR3 region is CAWMDSNSPLHF. In DNA form, the CDR3 reads TGTGCCTGGATGGACAGTAATTCACCCCTCCACTTT.

The chain couples TRBV6-1 to TRBJ2-1; TRBD2 agrees at 8 bases. V was clipped by 3 bases and J by 8 bases; unmatched bases: 12. CDR3 length: 16 amino acids. Germline CDR1 is MNHNS and CDR2 is SASEGT. CDR3 region: CASSDLGGTRPHEQFF. Written as DNA, the CDR3 is TGTGCCAGCAGTGATTTAGGGGGGACTAGACCCCATGAGCAGTTCTTC.

This chain links TRBV6-5 with TRBJ1-4; tentatively, D is TRBD1 (5 bases). CDR1 MNHEY and CDR2 SVGAGI come from the germline V gene. This CDR3 has 13 amino acids. Trimming cost V 6 bases and J 8 bases, with 13 bases left between them. CDR3 DNA sequence: TGTGCCAGCAGCCCGGTGGGGACCGAAAAACTGTTTTTT. Encoded protein: CASSPVGTEKLFF.

The chain uses TRBV7-2 and TRBJ1-5, with no clear D. Germline V gene sequence: CDR1 SGHTA, CDR2 FQGNSA. V was trimmed by 5 bases and J by 1 base, leaving 18 bases between them. The CDR3 has 17 residues. This CDR3 is CASSPYPGSLSNQPQHF. DNA of the CDR3: TGTGCCAGCAGCCCGTACCCGGGCAGTCTCAGCAATCAGCCCCAGCATTTT.

The chain recombines TRBV12-5 with TRBJ2-1, with 7 bases identical to TRBD1. CDR3 length: 17 residues. Germline assignment: CDR1 LGHNT and CDR2 FRNRAP. V lost 0 bases and J lost 2; bases outside the gene matches: 7. The DNA of the CDR3 is TGTGCTAGTGGTTTGGTAAAGTCCGGGACAGCCTACAATGAGCAGTTCTTC. Translating gives CASGLVKSGTAYNEQFF.

V and J are TRBV11-3 and TRBJ1-1; possible D gene TRBD1, 6 bases. The CDR3 extends over 14 amino acids. Trimming left V 5 bases short and J 0 bases short, with 10 bases between. Germline V lookup: CDR1 SGHNT, CDR2 YENEEA. DNA for the CDR3: TGTGCCAGCAGCGTCAAGGGGGTGAACACTGAAGCTTTCTTT. Encoded protein: CASSVKGVNTEAFF.

The chain employs TRBV27 and TRBJ2-5, with 12 bases that match TRBD2. This CDR3 contains 15 residues. Losses at the gene ends were 7 bases for V and 0 bases for J; bases not matched to a gene: 3. CDR1 and CDR2 (germline): MNHEY, SMNVEV (reference sequence). The CDR3: CASNGLAGNQETQYF. The CDR3 bases are TGTGCCAGCAACGGACTAGCGGGGAACCAAGAGACCCAGTACTTC.

The rearrangement links TRBV7-9 to TRBJ1-3, with 8 bases fitting TRBD1. With 5 bases clipped from V and 3 bases from J, the junction kept 3 bases outside the gene matches. The CDR3 has 14 residues. From germline, CDR1 is SEHNR and CDR2 FQNEAQ (reference sequence). CDR3 region: CASSGQGRGNTIYF. The CDR3 DNA follows: TGTGCCAGCAGCGGACAGGGTCGTGGAAACACCATATATTTT. Full variable domain (remainder filled in from reference TRBV7-9 and TRBJ1-3): DTGVSQNPRHKITKRGQNVTFRCDPISEHNRLYWYRQTLGQGPEFLTYFQNEAQLEKSRLLSDRFSAERPKGSFSTLEIQRTEQGDSAMYLCASSGQGRGNTIYFGEGSWLTVV.

The chain joins TRBV6-6 to TRBJ1-2, with unresolved D. Germline CDR1 and CDR2: MNHNY and SVGAGI (reference sequence). This CDR3 spans 8 amino acids. V lost 8 bases and J 5 bases, leaving 0 bases between the germline ends. The CDR3 bases are TGTGCCAGCTATGGCTACACCTTC. It codes for CASYGYTF.

The chain employs TRBV6-1 and TRBJ2-5; 10 bases are shared with TRBD2. From germline, CDR1 is MNHNS and CDR2 SASEGT. The CDR3 is 15 amino acids. With 6 bases clipped from V and 5 bases from J, the junction kept 9 bases outside the gene matches. CDR3 DNA sequence: TGTGCCAGCAGGGTTAGCGGGGGGCTGCTCGAGACCCAGTACTTC. Amino acids: CASRVSGGLLETQYF.

The chain links TRBV7-9 to TRBJ2-7; 8 bases line up with TRBD1. The CDR3 length is 16 residues. After removal of 5 bases from V and 2 bases from J, the junction contained 11 bases not matched to a gene. Per germline, CDR1 SEHNR and CDR2 FQNEAQ (reference sequence). The CDR3 DNA follows: TGTGCCAGCAGCCCTCGGACAGGGTTTTTCCCCTACGAGCAGTACTTC. Translation: CASSPRTGFFPYEQYF.

This clone has just one count. V usage is TRBV11-3 and J usage is TRBJ1-3, with 8 nucleotides matching TRBD1. The CDR3 consists of 14 residues. J lost 8 bases, V lost 5 bases, and 8 bases had no gene match. From germline, CDR1 is SGHNT and CDR2 YENEEA. As DNA, the CDR3 is TGTGCCAGCAGCCAGGGACAGGTGGGAGACACCATATATTTT. Its translation: CASSQGQVGDTIYF. Supplemented by reference TRBV11-3 and TRBJ1-3, the full variable domain reads EAGVVQSPRYKIIEKKQPVAFWCNPISGHNTLYWYLQNLGQGPELLIRYENEEAVDDSQLPKDRFSAERLKGVDSTLKIQPAELGDSAVYLCASSQGQVGDTIYFGEGSWLTVV.

The table lists this clone with a few counts. The chain couples TRBV27 to TRBJ1-1, with a tentative D call TRBD1 (5 bases). The CDR3 consists of 15 residues. The germline V gene has CDR1 MNHEY and CDR2 SMNVEV (reference sequence). Trimming pared 2 bases from V and 3 bases from J, leaving 13 bases between. The CDR3 region has the DNA TGTGCCAGCAGTTTACGGGGGGGGAAGTACACTGAAGCTTTCTTT. The encoded protein is CASSLRGGKYTEAFF.

V usage is TRBV6-6 and J usage is TRBJ1-1, with no clear D. The V gene lost 0 bases and the J gene lost 1 base, with 6 bases spanning the gap. CDR1 and CDR2 from the germline V gene are MNHNY and SVGAGI (reference sequence). The CDR3 has 14 amino acids. CDR3 amino acids: CASSYSEQNTEAFF. The CDR3 coding sequence is TGTGCCAGCAGTTACTCGGAACAGAACACTGAAGCTTTCTTT.

The chain links TRBV4-1 to TRBJ2-3, with 9 bases matching TRBD1. The germline gives CDR1 MGHRA, CDR2 YSYEKL. This CDR3 comprises 15 residues. Trimming removed 4 bases from V and 4 bases from J; junction bases left unmatched: 6. CDR3 nucleotides: TGCGCCAGCAGCCGGACAGGGGCTCCCCCAGATACGCAGTATTTT. Its protein product is CASSRTGAPPDTQYF.

This chain connects TRBV6-5 to TRBJ1-1; 7 bases are a match to TRBD1. The junction had 5 bases not matched to a gene; V was cut back by 2 bases and J by 2 bases. The germline V gene has CDR1 MNHEY and CDR2 SVGAGI. This CDR3 spans 15 amino acids. CDR3 in amino acids: CASSYGWTGNTEAFF. The CDR3 bases are TGTGCCAGCAGTTACGGTTGGACAGGCAACACTGAAGCTTTCTTT.

This clone was seen once. The genes are TRBV7-2 and TRBJ1-3, with TRBD1 matching over 10 bases. The J segment lost 7 bases and the V segment lost 5 bases, leaving 8 bases of the junction unmatched. Germline values: CDR1 SGHTA, CDR2 FQGNSA. The CDR3 contains 15 residues. For the CDR3, the DNA is TGTGCCAGCAGCAGAGGGGACAGGGGAGGGAACACCATATATTTT. It yields the protein CASSRGDRGGNTIYF.

The chain joins TRBV5-6 to TRBJ2-7, with TRBD2 matching 14 bases. The CDR3 totals 15 residues. Per germline, CDR1 SGHDT and CDR2 YYEEEE. V shed 5 bases and J 1 base; nucleotides not matched to a gene: 2. The CDR3 nucleotides read TGTGCCAGCAGTGGGACTAGCGGGAGATCCTACGAGCAGTACTTC. It translates to CASSGTSGRSYEQYF.

The chain uses TRBV11-2 and TRBJ2-7; TRBD1 matches 10 bases. V trimming: 6 bases; J trimming: 2 bases; junction bases outside the gene matches: 1. CDR3 length: 13 residues. Germline loops: CDR1 SGHAT, CDR2 FQNNGV. CDR3 coding DNA: TGTGCCAGCAGGGGACAGGGGACCTACGAGCAGTACTTC. Translating gives CASRGQGTYEQYF.

The gene calls are TRBV7-2 and TRBJ1-1; D is possibly TRBD1 (6 bases). Germline V CDR1 and CDR2: SGHTA, FQGNSA. The CDR3 has 15 residues. Trimming shortened V by 1 base and J by 5 bases, and 14 bases separated the two germline ends. DNA of the CDR3: TGTGCCAGCAGCTTAGGTCAGGGGTACTGGACTGAAGCTTTCTTT. Protein product: CASSLGQGYWTEAFF.

This chain links TRBV5-4 with TRBJ2-5; 8 bases align to TRBD1. The CDR3 is made up of 14 amino acids. V lost 4 bases to trimming and J lost 5 bases; unmatched junction nucleotides: 7. Germline-derived CDR1 and CDR2 are SGHNT and YYREEE (reference sequence). The CDR3: CASSRENRGETQYF. The CDR3 DNA sequence: TGTGCCAGCAGCCGTGAGAACAGGGGGGAGACCCAGTACTTC.

This clone has only one observation. The chain combines TRBV14 with TRBJ2-7; TRBD1 aligns across 7 bases. Germline assignment: CDR1 SGHDN and CDR2 FVKESK. V lost 6 bases and J lost 2; bases outside the gene matches: 7. This CDR3 contains 14 residues. The CDR3, as DNA: TGTGCCAGCAGAGAGACAGGGCCCGCCTACGAGCAGTACTTC. Amino acids: CASRETGPAYEQYF.

The chain carries TRBV27 and TRBJ2-7; D unresolved. Deletions cut 5 bases from V and 3 bases from J, with 14 bases between. Per germline, CDR1 MNHEY and CDR2 SMNVEV (reference sequence). CDR3 length: 14 amino acids. CDR3 bases: TGTGCCAGCAGTCGCCGGGCAAGGGACTACGAGCAGTACTTC. This sequence encodes CASSRRARDYEQYF.

The rearrangement links TRBV5-4 to TRBJ1-2; 7 positions match TRBD1. This CDR3 is built from 15 residues. V lost 4 bases to trimming and J lost 6 bases; unmatched junction nucleotides: 12. CDR1 and CDR2 (germline): SGHNT, YYREEE (reference sequence). The CDR3 DNA reads TGTGCCAGCAGCGGAGCCAGACAGGGAGAGGATGGCTACACCTTC. As protein: CASSGARQGEDGYTF.

This clone was recorded only once. The chain joins TRBV27 to TRBJ2-7; 9 bases are shared with TRBD1. V lost 7 bases to trimming and J lost 9 bases; unmatched junction nucleotides: 10. Germline CDR1 and CDR2: MNHEY and SMNVEV (reference sequence). The CDR3 runs 13 residues. CDR3 coding DNA: TGTGCCAGCATGAGGACAGGGGCCGGGGGGCAGTACTTC. It encodes CASMRTGAGGQYF.

J is TRBJ1-1 and V is TRBV6-1; 11 bases line up with TRBD1. The germline V gene encodes CDR1 MNHNS and CDR2 SASEGT. The CDR3 covers 13 residues. Trimming removed 6 bases from V and 10 bases from J; junction bases left unmatched: 7. In DNA form, the CDR3 reads TGTGCCAGCAGGAGGGACAGGGGGGGTCGAGCTTTCTTT. Amino acid sequence: CASRRDRGGRAFF.

The rearrangement uses TRBV9 and TRBJ1-2; D is undetermined. V lost 1 base and J 2 bases, leaving 6 bases between the germline ends. Germline CDR1 SGDLS, CDR2 YYNGEE. The CDR3 is 13 residues long. The CDR3 DNA reads TGTGCCAGCAGCGTAACGGTGAACTATGGCTACACCTTC. It yields the protein CASSVTVNYGYTF.

The chain is built from TRBV30 and TRBJ1-2; TRBD1 matches 9 bases. Per the germline V gene, CDR1 is GTSNPN and CDR2 is SVGIG (reference sequence). Trimming removed 5 bases from V and 6 bases from J; junction bases left unmatched: 4. The CDR3 runs 12 residues. Here the CDR3 reads CAWGQGNHGYTF. The CDR3 DNA sequence: TGTGCCTGGGGACAGGGGAACCATGGCTACACCTTC.

This clone was recorded once. The rearrangement links TRBV6-5 to TRBJ1-1, with a possible D match to TRBD1 (6 bases). The CDR3 consists of 12 residues. V shed 4 bases and J shed 8 bases, with 11 bases lying between them. Per germline, CDR1 MNHEY and CDR2 SVGAGI. The CDR3: CASSLRGYEAFF. CDR3 nucleotides: TGTGCCAGCAGTTTAAGGGGGTACGAAGCTTTCTTT.